This T cell receptor beta chain was recovered during a study of CD8 T cells in ankylosing spondylitis. Each CDR3 protein gets one entry after TCRdb re-called the 5' RACE reads with MiXCR. The repertoire includes 250,000 or so distinct CDR3 sequences, 20% to 30% of them detected once, and roughly 0.67% sits in the top ten. V was clipped by 6 bases and J by 5 bases, with 16 bases between them. Germline V gives CDR1 DFQATT, CDR2 SNEGSKA (reference sequence). The CDR3 loop spans 13 amino acids. This clonotype was seen a few times. Its antigen remains unknown. The study, taken as a whole, reports: Ankylosing spondylitis blood seemed to carry a telltale TCR beta motif made of several highly homologous variants.

The chain recombines TRBV20-1 with TRBJ2-5, with D maybe TRBD2 (5 bases). The sequencing input was blood, either unsorted or a sorted T cell fraction (not recorded which). The TCR sequence derives from a male donor with ankylosing spondylitis or in good health (not recorded which). This CDR3 reads CSALGVGSETQYF. The DNA for the CDR3 is TGCAGTGCGCTGGGAGTGGGTAGCGAGACCCAGTACTTC.